The entry below gives a single T cell receptor (beta chain) sequence along with its context. In its sample, this clonotype was seen a few times. Its antigen specificity is not known. No base qualities exist here, and no much larger clone lies one base off it. The sample originates from a study of blood T cells in healthy people across ages (dated by TCRdb to between 2014 and 2016). For the study in its entirety: In model experiments, roughly one uniquely barcoded TCR beta cDNA molecule per two T cells was captured by template switching. To track age-related changes in TCR beta repertoire diversity, the study relied on deep sequencing normalized with unique cDNA molecular identifiers. The donors were divided into four age groups: young (average about 15 years), middle-aged (approximately 42), aged (approximately 64) and long-lived (nearly 85). To avoid experimental bias, donors of different ages were randomly spread across the sequencing lanes. For two donors (one aged 18 to 29 and one aged 80 or older), the study analyzed two additional independent replicas of 1 million unique cDNA reads from the same blood draw.

Paper-wide results and their limitations: There was a strong correlation between observed TCR beta diversity and the percentage of naive T cells measured by flow cytometry. Estimates of total diversity from one million sequenced T cells were regarded as lower bounds and underestimates. Since profiling was done on bulk unsorted PBMCs, naive and antigen-experienced compartments could not be conclusively compared. Observed TCR beta diversity per million T cells fell roughly linearly with age, and a significant reduction was already apparent by age roughly 41. Compared with the aged group, more naive CD4+ T cells, fewer expanded clones and increased TCR diversity were shown by the long-lived group, suggesting age selection. Donor CMV infection status was unknown, potentially confounding age-related changes in expanded clonotypes.

The CDR3 starts with the cysteine, ends with the phenylalanine, and has 16 residues. This entry keeps only the CDR3 DNA: 48 bases, framed from base 1. V lost 3 bases and J lost 5 bases, and the count of bases not matched to a germline gene is 12. In the germline V gene, CDR1 corresponds to SGHRS and CDR2 to YFSETQ. Systemically healthy Caucasian individuals from Russia, around 39 in total and aged roughly 6 to 100 years, were included as donors. About 9.8 milliliters of peripheral blood were drawn from each donor into EDTA-treated Vacutainer tubes. PBMCs were isolated by Ficoll-Paque density-gradient centrifugation, with at least 6 million obtained per sample. Total RNA was extracted from PBMCs with Trizol reagent, with at least 6 micrograms obtained per sample. The percentages of naive CD45RAhigh/CD27high T cells were determined by flow cytometry on a PBMC aliquot from every donor. Libraries came from 5' RACE. Instrument used: Illumina HiSeq 2500. A second PCR of roughly 7 to 12 cycles was run with a J-beta primer mix and a sample-barcoded 5' primer. A template-switch 5' adaptor carrying 12 random nucleotides introduced a unique molecular identifier onto each TCR beta cDNA molecule. Each sample yielded at least 3 million CDR3-containing paired-end reads. All of the RNA was converted into first-strand cDNA using the Mint cDNA synthesis kit, with a TRBC-specific oligonucleotide serving as the primer. All cDNA was treated with uracil-DNA glycosylase and then went through a first 18-cycle PCR with the universal primers M1SS and BC2_uni_R. The paper's data handling went like this. Each sample was normalized by randomly selecting 1 million high-quality reads, each carrying a distinct molecular identifier. Reads with shared molecular identifiers were discarded instead of being binned into consensus sequences. MiTCR, run with a Q25 quality threshold and the strictest error-elimination algorithm, handled CDR3 identification, clonotype clustering and error correction. A nonparametric unseen species model with Euler transformation was used to estimate lower-bound total TCR beta diversity. TCRdb trimmed public reads at Q25 via fastp, called clones via MiXCR and kept in-frame beta chains. One record per CDR3 amino acid sequence lists the most common genes and DNA. These V and J calls rely on TCRdb rather than the paper's analysis. For this sample the table gives 1 million to 1.2 million distinct CDR3 sequences, of which 35% to 40% were detected only once. The leading ten clones occupy roughly 14% of the sample.

Sequencing was done on a sample of blood. The TCR sequence derives from a man younger than 35 in good health. The V and J genes are TRBV5-1 and TRBJ1-2; 8 bases in the middle match TRBD1. The CDR3 reads as follows: CASSSSWTGKSYGYTF. The sequenced DNA: TGCGCCAGCAGCTCTTCCTGGACAGGGAAGAGTTATGGCTACACCTTC.